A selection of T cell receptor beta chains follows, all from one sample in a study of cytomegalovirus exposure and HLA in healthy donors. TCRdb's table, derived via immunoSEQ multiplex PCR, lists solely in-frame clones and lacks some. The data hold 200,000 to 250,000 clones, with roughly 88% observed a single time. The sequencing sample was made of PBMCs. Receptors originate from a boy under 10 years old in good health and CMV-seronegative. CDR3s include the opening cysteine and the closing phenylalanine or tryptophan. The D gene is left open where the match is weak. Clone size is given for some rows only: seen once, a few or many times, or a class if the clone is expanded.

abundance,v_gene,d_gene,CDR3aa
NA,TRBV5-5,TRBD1,CASSNGQGAWEQYF
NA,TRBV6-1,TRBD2,CASSGGLAFYEQYF
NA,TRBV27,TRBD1,CASSFLGQTNTGELFF
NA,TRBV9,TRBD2,CASSSRLAGDQFF
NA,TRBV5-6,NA,CASSLARTDTQYF
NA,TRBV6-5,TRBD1,CASSRDRGGYTF
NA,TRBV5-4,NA,CASSLGQGISPLHF
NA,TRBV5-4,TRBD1,CASSGTGGEETQYF
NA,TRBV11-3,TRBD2,CASSLRLAGSYNEQFF
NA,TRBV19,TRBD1,CASSHRRGKNQPQHF
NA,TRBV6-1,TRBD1,CASIQGQGSEQYF
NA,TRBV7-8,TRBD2,CASSLIPAGRLASGKHNEQFF
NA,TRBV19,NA,CASSTHGTEYNEQFF
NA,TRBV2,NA,CASSVGGNQPQHF
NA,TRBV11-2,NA,CASSPRQLNEKLFF
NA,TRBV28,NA,CASRVPGRGETQYF
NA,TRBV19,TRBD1,CASSRDRISYEQYF
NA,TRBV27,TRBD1,CASSPLRTGTYEQYF
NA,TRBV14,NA,CASSPNSFRGRAKNIQYF
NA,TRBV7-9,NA,CASSPWGGPGLNEQFF
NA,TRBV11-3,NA,CASSFGLSTDTQYF
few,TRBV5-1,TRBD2,CASSQGLAAREQYF
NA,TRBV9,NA,CASSGGRVRTDTQYF
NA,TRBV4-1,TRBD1,CASSHRQGLNTEAFF
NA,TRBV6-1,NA,CASSESGGDGAGYTF
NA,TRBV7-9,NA,CASSHAVKNTGELFF
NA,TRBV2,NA,CASSEGTAFPQETQYF
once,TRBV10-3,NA,CAISGVDSTDTQYF
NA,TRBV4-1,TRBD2,CASSQEASGPYEQYF
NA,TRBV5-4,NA,CASSLDSLGNTGELFF
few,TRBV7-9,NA,CASSLRGGQPQHF
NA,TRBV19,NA,CASGGNQPQHF
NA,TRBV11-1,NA,CASSSSSPAGELFF
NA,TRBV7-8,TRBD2,CASSSGREGPSTDTQYF
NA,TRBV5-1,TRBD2,CASSLVAGETYEQYF
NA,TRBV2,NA,CASAEDFEQYF
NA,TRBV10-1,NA,CASSDPRGTYEQYF
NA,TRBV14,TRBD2,CASSSRTSGGTRGNEQFF
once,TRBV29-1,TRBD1,CSVEWTGRANEQFF
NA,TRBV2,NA,CASSRHRDNTEAFF
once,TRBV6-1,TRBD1,CASSEGGTARYEQYF
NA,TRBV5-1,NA,CASSFREMNSPLHF
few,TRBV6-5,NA,CASSLGEGLTNEKLFF
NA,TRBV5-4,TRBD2,CASSLGRTSVNEQFF
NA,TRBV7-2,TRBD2,CASSLIGTSGTDTQYF
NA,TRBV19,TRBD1,CASSPQGSSYNEQFF
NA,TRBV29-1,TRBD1,CSVGTGGVTGELFF
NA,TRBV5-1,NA,CASSVTDGKLGGYTF
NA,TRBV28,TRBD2,CASSRLAGGETQYF
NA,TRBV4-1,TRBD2,CASSQGTSELSSYEQYF